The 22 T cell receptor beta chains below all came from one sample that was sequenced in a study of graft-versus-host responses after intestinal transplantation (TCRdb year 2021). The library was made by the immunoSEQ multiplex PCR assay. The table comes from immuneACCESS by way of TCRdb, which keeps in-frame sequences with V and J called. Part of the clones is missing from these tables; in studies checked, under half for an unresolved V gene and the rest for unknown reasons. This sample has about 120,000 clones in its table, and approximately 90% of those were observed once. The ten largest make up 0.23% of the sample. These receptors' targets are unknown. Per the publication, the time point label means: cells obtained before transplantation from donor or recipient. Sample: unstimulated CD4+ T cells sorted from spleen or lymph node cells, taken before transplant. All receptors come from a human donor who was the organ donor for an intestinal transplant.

The CDR3, as DNA: TGCAGCGTTGAAGTGGGGAGTACAGATACGCAGTATTTT. It yields the protein CSVEVGSTDTQYF. The chain carries TRBV29-1 and TRBJ2-3; D possibly corresponds to TRBD2 (5 bases). Per germline, CDR1 SQVTM and CDR2 ANQGSEA. CDR3 length: 13 amino acids. The germline V and J ends were trimmed by 1 base and 3 bases, with 8 bases remaining between them.

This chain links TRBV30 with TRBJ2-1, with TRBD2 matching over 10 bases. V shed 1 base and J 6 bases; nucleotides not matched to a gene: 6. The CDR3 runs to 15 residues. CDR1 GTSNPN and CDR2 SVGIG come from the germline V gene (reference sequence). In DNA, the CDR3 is TGTGCCTGGAGTGCCCTACTAGCGGGGCGCAATGAGCAGTTCTTC. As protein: CAWSALLAGRNEQFF.

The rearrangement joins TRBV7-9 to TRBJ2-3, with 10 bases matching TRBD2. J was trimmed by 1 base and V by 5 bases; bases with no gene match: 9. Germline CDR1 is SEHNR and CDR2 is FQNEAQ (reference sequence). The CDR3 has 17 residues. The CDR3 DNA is TGTGCCAGCAGCCCCGAAGCAGGGACTAGCGGCACAGATACGCAGTATTTT. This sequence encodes CASSPEAGTSGTDTQYF.

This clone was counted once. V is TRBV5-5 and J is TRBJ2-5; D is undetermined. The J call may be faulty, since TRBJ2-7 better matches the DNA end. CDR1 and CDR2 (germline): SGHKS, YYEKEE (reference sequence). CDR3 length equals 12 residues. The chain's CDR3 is CASSFGRHEQYF. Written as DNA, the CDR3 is TGTGCCAGCAGCTTCGGTAGGCACGAGCAGTACTTC.

The DNA for the CDR3 is TGTGCCAGCAGCTCTGCGCTGAACACTGAAGCTTTCTTT. This codes for CASSSALNTEAFF. V is TRBV5-4 and J is TRBJ1-1, with D uncertain. The length of the CDR3 is 13 residues. CDR1 SGHNT and CDR2 YYREEE come from the germline V gene (reference sequence). The germline V and J ends were trimmed by 3 bases and 0 bases, with 6 bases remaining between them.

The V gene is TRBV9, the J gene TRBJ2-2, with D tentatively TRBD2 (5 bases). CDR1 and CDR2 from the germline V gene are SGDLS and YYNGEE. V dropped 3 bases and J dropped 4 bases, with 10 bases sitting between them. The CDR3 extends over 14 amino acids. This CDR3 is CASSALLGTGELFF. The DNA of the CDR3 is TGTGCCAGCAGCGCCCTACTAGGCACCGGGGAGCTGTTTTTT.

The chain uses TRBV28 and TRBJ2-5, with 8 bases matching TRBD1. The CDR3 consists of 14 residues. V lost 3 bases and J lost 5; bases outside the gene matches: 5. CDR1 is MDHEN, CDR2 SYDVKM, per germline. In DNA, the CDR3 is TGTGCCAGCAGTTTGCCAGGGGGCTTGGAGACCCAGTACTTC. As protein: CASSLPGGLETQYF.

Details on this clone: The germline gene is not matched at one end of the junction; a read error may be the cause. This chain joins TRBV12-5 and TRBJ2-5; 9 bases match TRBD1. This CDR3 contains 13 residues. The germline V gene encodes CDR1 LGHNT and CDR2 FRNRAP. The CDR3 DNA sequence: TGTGCTAGTGCTTTGACAGGGGGAGAGACCCAGTACTTC. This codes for CASALTGGETQYF.

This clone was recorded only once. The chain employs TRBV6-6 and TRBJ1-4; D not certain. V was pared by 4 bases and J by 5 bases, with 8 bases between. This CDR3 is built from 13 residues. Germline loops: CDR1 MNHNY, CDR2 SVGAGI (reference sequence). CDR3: CASSLVMNEKLFF. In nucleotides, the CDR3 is TGTGCCAGCAGTTTGGTCATGAATGAAAAACTGTTTTTT.

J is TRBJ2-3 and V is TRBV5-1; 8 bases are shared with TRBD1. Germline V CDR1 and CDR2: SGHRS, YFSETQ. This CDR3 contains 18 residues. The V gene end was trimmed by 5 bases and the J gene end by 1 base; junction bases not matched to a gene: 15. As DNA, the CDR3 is TGCGCCAGCAGTCGAGGGACAGGTCGTATGGGGGGCACAGATACGCAGTATTTT. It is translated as CASSRGTGRMGGTDTQYF.

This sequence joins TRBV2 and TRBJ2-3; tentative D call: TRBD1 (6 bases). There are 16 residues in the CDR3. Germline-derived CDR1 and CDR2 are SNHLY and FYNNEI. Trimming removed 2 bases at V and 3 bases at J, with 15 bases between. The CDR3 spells CASSEWGPRTTDTQYF. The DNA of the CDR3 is TGTGCCAGCAGTGAATGGGGGCCGCGTACTACAGATACGCAGTATTTT. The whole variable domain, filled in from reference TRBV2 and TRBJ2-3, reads EPEVTQTPSHQVTQMGQEVILRCVPISNHLYFYWYRQILGQKVEFLVSFYNNEISEKSEIFDDQFSVERPDGSNFTLKIRSTKLEDSAMYFCASSEWGPRTTDTQYFGPGTRLTVL.

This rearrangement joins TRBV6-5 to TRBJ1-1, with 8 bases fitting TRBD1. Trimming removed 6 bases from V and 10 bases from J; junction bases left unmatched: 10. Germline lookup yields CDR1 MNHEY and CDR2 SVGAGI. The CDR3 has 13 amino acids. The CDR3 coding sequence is TGTGCCAGCAGCCCGGACAGGGACGGCGGAGCTTTCTTT. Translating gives CASSPDRDGGAFF.

CDR3 amino acids: CASSMGQDYEQYF. CDR3 nucleotides: TGTGCCAGCAGTATGGGACAGGACTACGAGCAGTACTTC. The chain combines TRBV6-1 with TRBJ2-7, with TRBD1 matching 8 bases. The CDR3 extends over 13 amino acids. J was trimmed by 3 bases and V by 5 bases; bases with no gene match: 3. Germline CDR1 reads MNHNS; CDR2 reads SASEGT.

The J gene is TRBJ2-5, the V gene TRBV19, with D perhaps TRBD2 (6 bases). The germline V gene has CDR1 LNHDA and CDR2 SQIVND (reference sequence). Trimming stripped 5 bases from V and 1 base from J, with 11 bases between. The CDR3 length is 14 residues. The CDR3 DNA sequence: TGTGCCAGTAGTTTTGGGGGGTTCCAAGAGACCCAGTACTTC. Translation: CASSFGGFQETQYF.

The CDR3 sequence is CASSLEGRATDTQYF. CDR3 DNA sequence: TGTGCCAGCAGCTTAGAGGGGAGGGCCACGGATACGCAGTATTTT. The gene calls are TRBV7-9 and TRBJ2-3; TRBD2 matches 7 bases. The CDR3 covers 15 residues. Per germline, CDR1 SEHNR and CDR2 FQNEAQ (reference sequence). V lost 1 base to trimming and J lost 6 bases; unmatched junction nucleotides: 7.

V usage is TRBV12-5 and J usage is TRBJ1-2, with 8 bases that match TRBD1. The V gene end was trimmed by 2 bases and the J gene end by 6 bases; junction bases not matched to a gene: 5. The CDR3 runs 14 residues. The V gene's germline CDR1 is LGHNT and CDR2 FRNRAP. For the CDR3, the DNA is TGTGCTAGTGGTTTGTCAGGGGGCCTGGATGGCTACACCTTC. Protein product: CASGLSGGLDGYTF.

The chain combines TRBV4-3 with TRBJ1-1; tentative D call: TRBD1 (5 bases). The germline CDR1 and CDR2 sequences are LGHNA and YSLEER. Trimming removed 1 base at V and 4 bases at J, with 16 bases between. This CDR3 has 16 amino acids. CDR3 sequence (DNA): TGCGCCAGCAGCCAAGGGGACGGCAGGGAGGGCACTGAAGCTTTCTTT. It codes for CASSQGDGREGTEAFF.

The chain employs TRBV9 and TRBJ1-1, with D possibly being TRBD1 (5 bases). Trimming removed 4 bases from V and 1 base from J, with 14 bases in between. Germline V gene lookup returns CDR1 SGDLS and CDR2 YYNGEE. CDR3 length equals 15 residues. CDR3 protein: CASSPRDGENTEAFF. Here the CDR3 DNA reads TGTGCCAGCAGCCCCCGGGACGGGGAGAACACTGAAGCTTTCTTT.

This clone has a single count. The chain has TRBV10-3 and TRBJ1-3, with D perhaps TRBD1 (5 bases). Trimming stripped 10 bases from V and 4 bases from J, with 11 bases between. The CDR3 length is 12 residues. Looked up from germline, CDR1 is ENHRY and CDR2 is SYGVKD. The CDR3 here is CATGGVGNTIYF. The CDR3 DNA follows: TGTGCCACCGGGGGTGTCGGAAACACCATATATTTT.

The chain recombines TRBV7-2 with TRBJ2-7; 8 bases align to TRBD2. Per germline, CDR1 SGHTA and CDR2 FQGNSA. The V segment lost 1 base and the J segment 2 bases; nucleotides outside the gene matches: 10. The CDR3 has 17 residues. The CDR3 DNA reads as TGTGCCAGCAGCTTAGGTTGGGGGGGGACTAGTGCCTACGAGCAGTACTTC. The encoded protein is CASSLGWGGTSAYEQYF. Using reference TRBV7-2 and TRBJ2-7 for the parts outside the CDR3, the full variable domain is GAGVSQSPSNKVTEKGKDVELRCDPISGHTALYWYRQSLGQGLEFLIYFQGNSAPDKSGLPSDRFSAERTGGSVSTLTIQRTQQEDSAVYLCASSLGWGGTSAYEQYFGPGTRLTVT.

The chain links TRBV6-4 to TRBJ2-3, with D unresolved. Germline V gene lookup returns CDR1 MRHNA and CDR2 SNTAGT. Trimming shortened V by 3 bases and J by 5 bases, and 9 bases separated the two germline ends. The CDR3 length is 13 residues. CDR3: CASSEERRDTQYF. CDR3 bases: TGTGCCAGCAGTGAAGAGCGACGAGATACGCAGTATTTT.

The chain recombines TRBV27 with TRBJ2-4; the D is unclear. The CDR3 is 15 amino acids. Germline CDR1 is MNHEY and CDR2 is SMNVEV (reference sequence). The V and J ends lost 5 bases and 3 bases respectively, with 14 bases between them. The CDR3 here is CASSRAGAGKNIQYF. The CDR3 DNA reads TGTGCCAGCAGTAGAGCTGGAGCAGGCAAAAACATTCAGTACTTC.